This T cell receptor (beta chain) was observed in a study of cytomegalovirus exposure and HLA in healthy donors. The PCR used 60 Vbeta and 13 Jbeta primers. This table comes from immunoSEQ multiplex PCR, and its TCRdb copy is limited to in-frame clones, with some not included. The data show 85,000 to 110,000 clones, approximately 79% seen once. Donors sampled were nominally healthy, though unrecorded immune exposures were likely. With regard to this clone: Its antigen remains unidentified.

J gave up 0 bases and V 6 bases, and 13 bases lay outside the gene matches. The germline V gene has CDR1 KGHSH and CDR2 LQKENI. The CDR3 has 17 residues. Study-wide results and limits: Among donors in an Asian-associated ancestry cluster, a later analysis reportedly found fewer N-insertions than the approximately 700-donor mean. More clonal expansion characterized HLA-associated TCR beta chains than equally common others in a later analysis. The authors later found TCR association rates varying by HLA locus, with DRB1 most and HLA-C fewest.

This TCR was recovered from a man between 50 and 59 years old in good health and CMV-seropositive. The J gene is TRBJ1-2, the V gene TRBV18, with TRBD1 identical over 7 bases. The material sequenced was PBMCs. Here the CDR3 DNA reads TGTGCCAGCTCCCTAAGACAGGGACTAGCTTCTAACTATGGCTACACCTTC. Its translation is CASSLRQGLASNYGYTF. Together with reference TRBV18 and TRBJ1-2, the CDR3 gives the full variable domain: NAGVMQNPRHLVRRRGQEARLRCSPMKGHSHVYWYRQLPEEGLKFMVYLQKENIIDESGMPKERFSAEFPKEGPSILRIQQVVRGDSAAYFCASSLRQGLASNYGYTFGSGTRLTVV.